This TCR beta chain was sequenced for a study of neoadjuvant anti-PD-1 for oral cavity cancer. Overall study context: Patients mostly received three to four biweekly nivolumab doses at 3 mg/kg before surgery. Patients without progression got a fourth dose around day 43.

Germline CDR1 is LNHDA and CDR2 is SQIVND (reference sequence). This CDR3 comprises 14 residues. V lost 5 bases, J lost 5 bases, and 15 bases lay in between. Using immunoSEQ multiplex PCR, the repertoire was profiled, and TCRdb retains in-frame clones only, with some absent. The sample gives about 14,000 clones, around 76% of which show up once; under 2.5% is in the top ten. Time point: after neoadjuvant nivolumab, at surgical resection. The patients had HPV-negative, locally advanced oral cavity squamous cell carcinoma. Analysis of PBMCs was direct, with no culture step. This sequence originates from a person between 40 and 79 years old with oral cavity squamous cell carcinoma. The gene calls are TRBV19 and TRBJ2-5; maybe TRBD1 (6 bases). The sequencing used PBMCs, collected after nivolumab (anti-PD-1) treatment. CDR3 coding DNA: TGTGCCAGTAGTGACTTTTATACAGGGGAGACCCAGTACTTC. Translation: CASSDFYTGETQYF.